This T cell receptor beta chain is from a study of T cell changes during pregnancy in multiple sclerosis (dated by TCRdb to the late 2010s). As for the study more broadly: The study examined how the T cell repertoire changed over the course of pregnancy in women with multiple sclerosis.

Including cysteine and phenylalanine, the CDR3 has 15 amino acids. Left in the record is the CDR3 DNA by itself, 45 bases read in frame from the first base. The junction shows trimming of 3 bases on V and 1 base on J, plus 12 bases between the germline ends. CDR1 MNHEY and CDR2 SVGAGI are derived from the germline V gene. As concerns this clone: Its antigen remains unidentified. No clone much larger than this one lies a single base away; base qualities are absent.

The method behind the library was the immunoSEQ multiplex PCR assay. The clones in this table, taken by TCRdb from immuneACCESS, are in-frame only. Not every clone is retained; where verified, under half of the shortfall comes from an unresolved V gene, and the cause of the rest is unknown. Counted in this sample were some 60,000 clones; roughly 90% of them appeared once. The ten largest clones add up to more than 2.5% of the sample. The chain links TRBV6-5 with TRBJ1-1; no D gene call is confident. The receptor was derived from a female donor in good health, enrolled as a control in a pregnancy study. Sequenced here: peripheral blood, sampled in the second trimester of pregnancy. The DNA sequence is TGTGCCAGCAGTTATTGGGCGAACAGGAACACTGAAGCTTTCTTT. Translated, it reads CASSYWANRNTEAFF.